A single sample is the source of the 9 T cell receptor beta chains below, sequenced in a study of cytomegalovirus exposure and HLA in healthy donors. Assay: immunoSEQ multiplex PCR; the TCRdb copy retains only in-frame clones and omits some. Of fewer than 250,000 clones in the sample, around 80% were seen once. Sequencing was done on a sample of PBMCs. These receptors came from a woman younger than 45 in good health and CMV-seropositive.

The J gene is TRBJ2-1, the V gene TRBV10-1; TRBD2 matches 12 bases. The trim removed 0 bases at V and 3 bases at J, leaving 0 bases unmatched. CDR1 is WNHNN, CDR2 SYGVQD, per germline (reference sequence). The CDR3 covers 16 residues. CDR3 nucleotides: TGCGCCAGCAGTGAGTCGACTAGCGGGAGCTACAATGAGCAGTTCTTC. Protein product: CASSESTSGSYNEQFF.

The chain joins TRBV4-3 to TRBJ2-2, with a tentative D call TRBD2 (5 bases). The CDR3 is 14 residues long. Germline CDR1 and CDR2: LGHNA and YSLEER. V was cut by 4 bases and J by 6 bases, with 12 bases left in between. The CDR3 sequence: CASSPWNGAGELFF. The CDR3 bases are TGCGCCAGCAGCCCCTGGAACGGGGCCGGGGAGCTGTTTTTT.

About this clone: The same CDR3 also results from other DNA sequences found in this sample. V gene TRBV9 combines with J gene TRBJ1-2; D unclear. CDR1 and CDR2 from the germline V gene are SGDLS and YYNGEE. V dropped 0 bases and J dropped 0 bases, with 6 bases sitting between them. The CDR3 extends over 14 amino acids. CDR3 loop: CASSVGQTNYGYTF. CDR3 DNA: TGTGCCAGCAGCGTAGGTCAGACTAACTATGGCTACACCTTC.

The rearrangement uses TRBV5-6 and TRBJ1-3, with D possibly matching TRBD1 (6 bases). The V end lost 0 bases, the J end lost 0 bases, and 10 bases lay between the germline ends. The CDR3 contains 16 residues. Germline V CDR1 and CDR2: SGHDT, YYEEEE. This chain's CDR3 is CASSLVDSRSGNTIYF. The DNA of the CDR3 is TGTGCCAGCAGCTTGGTGGACAGCCGCTCTGGAAACACCATATATTTT.

About this clone: Distinct nucleotide sequences in the sample also encode this CDR3. CDR3 sequence (DNA): TGTGCCAGCAGCCAAGACCGGGATTATGGCTACACCTTC. Translated, it gives CASSQDRDYGYTF. The genes are TRBV14 and TRBJ1-2; D is ambiguous. The V gene's germline CDR1 is SGHDN and CDR2 FVKESK. The V end was cut by 0 bases, the J end by 5 bases, with 7 bases between. The length of the CDR3 is 13 residues.

The chain joins TRBV25-1 to TRBJ2-3; D may be TRBD1 (6 bases). Trimming pared 2 bases from V and 4 bases from J, leaving 10 bases between. The CDR3 has 14 amino acids. Germline V gives CDR1 MGHDK, CDR2 SYGVNS. Written as DNA, the CDR3 is TGTGCCAGCAGTGAACCCTCAGGGGCAGATACGCAGTATTTT. Translating it yields CASSEPSGADTQYF.

J is TRBJ2-7 and V is TRBV11-2, with D hard to call. This CDR3 is 12 amino acids long. CDR1 SGHAT and CDR2 FQNNGV come from the germline V gene. V was pared by 7 bases and J by 2 bases, with 9 bases between. CDR3 sequence (DNA): TGTGCCAGCACCTTTACCCCCTACGAGCAGTACTTC. It is translated as CASTFTPYEQYF.

This chain links TRBV27 with TRBJ1-2; tentatively, D is TRBD1 (5 bases). V lost 2 bases, J lost 4 bases, and 11 bases lay in between. The CDR3 spans 14 residues. Germline values: CDR1 MNHEY, CDR2 SMNVEV (reference sequence). CDR3 sequence reads: CASSLKGTGYGYTF. CDR3 DNA: TGTGCCAGCAGTTTAAAGGGGACCGGCTATGGCTACACCTTC.

This clone was recorded once. V and J are TRBV6-1 and TRBJ1-3, with a weak D call TRBD1 (5 bases). With 0 bases removed from V and 2 bases from J, the gap between germline ends came to 11 bases. The length of the CDR3 is 16 residues. The germline V gene has CDR1 MNHNS and CDR2 SASEGT. The CDR3, as DNA: TGTGCCAGCAGTGAAGCGGGTAAGGGGCCTGGAAACACCATATATTTT. Its protein is CASSEAGKGPGNTIYF.